Listed below are T cell receptor beta chains from one sample, sequenced in a study of persistence of HIV-infected CD4 T cells. Clones were read by immunoSEQ multiplex PCR, and TCRdb kept only the in-frame ones, dropping some. The repertoire has fewer than 40,000 clones, 82% of them found once; the top ten carry 6.4%. No antigen has been identified for these receptors. The input for sequencing was CD4+ T cells sorted from PBMCs after roughly 18-hour stimulation, taken from a patient who received antiretroviral therapy. Receptor source: an adult woman with HIV who was CMV-seropositive. Both conserved end residues are part of each CDR3. Each record gives: V gene, clone size, J gene, D gene, CDR3 DNA, CDR3 protein. A D gene is named only where the DNA matches it firmly. Size tells how often a clone was seen (once, few, many) or the class of an expanded clone, and some rows leave it out.

>TRBV24-1|-|TRBJ2-5|-
TGTGCCACCAGCCACAGGACTCTGGAGACCCAGTACTTC
CATSHRTLETQYF
>TRBV28|-|TRBJ1-2|TRBD1
TGTGCCAGCAGTCGGAGGACAGGGGGACGAGGCTACACCTTC
CASSRRTGGRGYTF
>TRBV30|-|TRBJ2-3|TRBD1
TGTGCCTGGAGTGGGACAGGGGGCGCGGGGATAGATACGCAGTATTTT
CAWSGTGGAGIDTQYF
>TRBV10-1|-|TRBJ2-1|TRBD2
TGCGCCAGCAGTGAGTGGCGGGGGGCATTCTCGGATGAGCAGTTCTTC
CASSEWRGAFSDEQFF
>TRBV11-3|-|TRBJ2-3|TRBD1
TGTGCCAGCAGCTTAAAATTAAGAGGGGGCTCTAGCACAGATACGCAGTATTTT
CASSLKLRGGSSTDTQYF
>TRBV5-4|-|TRBJ1-4|-
TGTGCCAGCAGCTTGGACGGTGTGCCTAATGAAAAACTGTTTTTT
CASSLDGVPNEKLFF
>TRBV28|-|TRBJ1-2|-
TGTGCCACCAGAAACAGGTTGGATGGCTACACCTTC
CATRNRLDGYTF
>TRBV9|-|TRBJ2-1|-
TGTGCCAGCAGCGTAGATTTACGCAATGAGCAGTTCTTC
CASSVDLRNEQFF
>TRBV9|-|TRBJ1-4|-
TGTGCCAGCAGCCTAGGGTACGGGGATGAAAAACTGTTTTTT
CASSLGYGDEKLFF
>TRBV28|-|TRBJ1-3|-
TGTGCCAGCATGAGGGATGCTGGAAACACCATATATTTT
CASMRDAGNTIYF
>TRBV5-4|-|TRBJ2-7|-
TGTGCCAGCAGCTTGGGGACAGCCGGTGGGAGGGAGCAGTACTTC
CASSLGTAGGREQYF
>TRBV5-4|-|TRBJ2-5|TRBD2
TGTGCCAGCTACCCCAGCGGGGCCCAAGAGACCCAGTACTTC
CASYPSGAQETQYF
>TRBV6-5|-|TRBJ1-1|-
TGTGCCACGTTAACACCGGGGAACACTGAAGCTTTCTTT
CATLTPGNTEAFF
>TRBV7-2|-|TRBJ2-1|TRBD2
TGTGCCAGCAGCTTAGGCGGGGGGCGGGATGAGCAGTTCTTC
CASSLGGGRDEQFF
>TRBV6-5|-|TRBJ2-3|-
TGTGCCAGCAGCCGGGCTTCAGATCAGGATACGCAGTATTTT
CASSRASDQDTQYF
>TRBV7-2|-|TRBJ2-1|-
TGTGCCAGCAGCTTCTCCAGTAACTACAATGAGCAGTTCTTC
CASSFSSNYNEQFF
>TRBV7-2|-|TRBJ1-2|TRBD1
TGTGCCAGCAGCTTAGGGGACAGGACGCGCGGCTACACCTTC
CASSLGDRTRGYTF
>TRBV6-1|-|TRBJ1-2|-
TGTGCCAGCAGCACCCGGGACCACGCGGGCTACACCTTC
CASSTRDHAGYTF
>TRBV24-1|-|TRBJ2-1|TRBD2
TGTGCCACCAGTGATTTGTACGGCGGGGGGGCCCGGAATGAGCAGTTCTTC
CATSDLYGGGARNEQFF
>TRBV19|-|TRBJ2-5|-
TGTGCCAGTAGTATAAGAGGGAGAGAGACCCAGTACTTC
CASSIRGRETQYF
>TRBV7-9|-|TRBJ1-2|-
TGTGCCAGCAGCTTAGAAATAACAGGGATGAAAGGCTACACCTTC
CASSLEITGMKGYTF
>TRBV19|-|TRBJ2-3|-
TGTGCCAGTAGTATATTAGGGGCCACAGATACGCAGTATTTT
CASSILGATDTQYF
>TRBV12-3/TRBV12-4|few|TRBJ2-1|TRBD2
TGTGCCAGCAGAAAGAGCGGGGGGGGAGAGCAGTTCTTC
CASRKSGGGEQFF
>TRBV5-1|-|TRBJ2-7|TRBD1
TGCGCCAGCAGCCCTCGGACAGGGGGGGCCTACGAGCAGTACTTC
CASSPRTGGAYEQYF
>TRBV15|-|TRBJ1-4|-
TGTGCCACCAGCAGAGATGGCGCGGGAGGGAGGAATGAAAAACTGTTTTTT
CATSRDGAGGRNEKLFF
>TRBV5-1|-|TRBJ2-3|TRBD1
TGCGCCAGCAGCTTGGAACACAGGGGGACAGATACGCAGTATTTT
CASSLEHRGTDTQYF
>TRBV7-6|-|TRBJ1-1|TRBD1
TGTGCCAGCAGCCAAGGACAGGGGAACACTGAAGCTTTCTTT
CASSQGQGNTEAFF
>TRBV6-5|-|TRBJ2-7|-
TGTGCCAGCAGCCGTCGACAGGGAGGGGGTTACGAGCAGTACTTC
CASSRRQGGGYEQYF
>TRBV7-3|-|TRBJ1-1|TRBD1
TGTGCCAGCAGCTCAGGACAGGGGGTATCTGAAGCTTTCTTT
CASSSGQGVSEAFF
>TRBV24-1|-|TRBJ2-1|-
TGTGCCACCAGGGGGGCTACCCCACGTGGCGATGAGCAGTTCTTC
CATRGATPRGDEQFF
>TRBV24-1|-|TRBJ2-7|TRBD1
TGTGCCACCAGTGATGCGGGACAGGGGACCCCCAACGAGCAGTACTTC
CATSDAGQGTPNEQYF
>TRBV18|few|TRBJ2-1|TRBD2
TGTGCCAGCTCACCTTCCGGGACTAGCGGCAATGAGCAGTTCTTC
CASSPSGTSGNEQFF
>TRBV7-9|-|TRBJ2-1|-
TGTGCCAGCAGCTTAGCGGGAGCCGCGAATGAGCAGTTCTTC
CASSLAGAANEQFF
>TRBV12-3/TRBV12-4|once|TRBJ2-2|-
TGTGCCAGCAGCCTAGACACCGGGGAGCTGTTTTTT
CASSLDTGELFF
>TRBV7-2|-|TRBJ2-7|TRBD2
TGTGCCAGCAGCTTAGGTAGCGGGGGGGCCTCCTACGAGCAGTACTTC
CASSLGSGGASYEQYF
>TRBV19|-|TRBJ2-3|TRBD2
TGTGCCAGTAGTGACCAGGGAGGGCTCACAGATACGCAGTATTTT
CASSDQGGLTDTQYF
>TRBV2|-|TRBJ2-5|-
TGTGCCAGCAGTGAAGCGGGAGTTGCGGAGACCCAGTACTTC
CASSEAGVAETQYF
>TRBV7-2|-|TRBJ2-5|-
TGTGCCAGCTCTTTGGGTAGTAGCCGGGAGACCCAGTACTTC
CASSLGSSRETQYF
>TRBV4-1|few|TRBJ1-1|-
TGCGCCAGCAGCCAAACCCTCATCGAGGTGACTGAAGCTTTCTTT
CASSQTLIEVTEAFF
>TRBV7-9|-|TRBJ2-5|-
TGTGCCAGCAGCTTAGGGAATGTGCGAGAGACCCAGTACTTC
CASSLGNVRETQYF
>TRBV6-6|once|TRBJ2-1|TRBD2
TGTGCCAGCAATACGGGACTAGCGGGAGCCAATGAGCAGTTCTTC
CASNTGLAGANEQFF
>TRBV19|-|TRBJ1-5|-
TGTGCCAGTAGTCCTCGGGGCAGTAGCAATCAGCCCCAGCATTTT
CASSPRGSSNQPQHF